Listed below are T cell receptor beta chains from one sample, sequenced in a study of identical twins. A single record per CDR3 protein comes from TCRdb applying MiXCR to the 5' RACE reads. The table shows about 520,000 distinct CDR3 sequences, with 20% to 25% occurring only once. The same specimen was also included in a second study, on T cells expressing NK-cell markers.

The sequenced sample consisted of CD4+ T cells sorted from blood. Receptors originate from a woman in her late teens or twenties in good health. Both conserved end residues are part of each CDR3. The order of the fields is D gene, V gene, clone size, J gene, CDR3 DNA, CDR3 protein. The D gene is left open where the match is weak. Not all rows give a size; the values are once, few, many and, for expanded clones, a class.

d_call: TRBD2
v_call: TRBV5-4
clone_size: once
j_call: TRBJ2-1
cdr3_nt: TGTGCCAGCAGCGGGGGTTATGGTAGCGGGAGTTCGGATGAGCAGTTCTTC
cdr3_aa: CASSGGYGSGSSDEQFF

d_call: -
v_call: TRBV12-3/TRBV12-4
clone_size: few
j_call: TRBJ2-5
cdr3_nt: TGTGCCAGCAGTTGGGGGGAGACCCAGTACTTC
cdr3_aa: CASSWGETQYF

d_call: -
v_call: TRBV10-1
clone_size: few
j_call: TRBJ2-2
cdr3_nt: TGCGCCAGCAGTGAGCGGGAGACCGGGGAGCTGTTTTTT
cdr3_aa: CASSERETGELFF

d_call: -
v_call: TRBV20-1
clone_size: few
j_call: TRBJ1-1
cdr3_nt: TGCAGTGCAAGCTTGACCGTGAACACTGAAGCTTTCTTT
cdr3_aa: CSASLTVNTEAFF

d_call: TRBD1
v_call: TRBV12-3/TRBV12-4
clone_size: few
j_call: TRBJ2-7
cdr3_nt: TGTGCCAGCAGTTCCGACAGGGTTGGTCTGGGTGAGCAGTACTTC
cdr3_aa: CASSSDRVGLGEQYF

d_call: -
v_call: TRBV12-3/TRBV12-4
clone_size: few
j_call: TRBJ2-7
cdr3_nt: TGTGCCAGCAACAGGGGAGGTTTCTACGAGCAGTACTTC
cdr3_aa: CASNRGGFYEQYF

d_call: -
v_call: TRBV11-3
clone_size: -
j_call: TRBJ2-5
cdr3_nt: TGTGCCAGCAGCTTAGAGGAAAGGGAGACCCAGTACTTC
cdr3_aa: CASSLEERETQYF

d_call: -
v_call: TRBV2
clone_size: -
j_call: TRBJ1-4
cdr3_nt: TGTGCCAGCATATTCGGCGGGAATGAAAAACTGTTTTTT
cdr3_aa: CASIFGGNEKLFF

d_call: -
v_call: TRBV27
clone_size: -
j_call: TRBJ2-7
cdr3_nt: TGTGCCAGCAGTTCGTCCACCCGACCGGCAGGTAACGAGCAGTACTTC
cdr3_aa: CASSSSTRPAGNEQYF

d_call: TRBD2
v_call: TRBV7-8
clone_size: many
j_call: TRBJ2-1
cdr3_nt: TGTGCCAGCAGCCCGGGACTAGCGGGTTACAATGAGCAGTTCTTC
cdr3_aa: CASSPGLAGYNEQFF

d_call: -
v_call: TRBV9
clone_size: few
j_call: TRBJ1-3
cdr3_nt: TGTGCCAGCAGCAGAGGAGGGGTGAACGGAAACACCATATATTTT
cdr3_aa: CASSRGGVNGNTIYF

d_call: -
v_call: TRBV10-3
clone_size: few
j_call: TRBJ2-1
cdr3_nt: TGTGCCATCAGTGATTATCGGGCGGGCAGCTCCTACAATGAGCAGTTCTTC
cdr3_aa: CAISDYRAGSSYNEQFF

d_call: TRBD2
v_call: TRBV11-3
clone_size: -
j_call: TRBJ2-1
cdr3_nt: TGTGCCAGTGCGGGAGGAGTTCGTAATGAGCAGTTCTTC
cdr3_aa: CASAGGVRNEQFF

d_call: -
v_call: TRBV7-2
clone_size: few
j_call: TRBJ1-6
cdr3_nt: TGTGCCAGCAGCCTCAAAAGGGAGGGTAATTCACCCCTCCACTTT
cdr3_aa: CASSLKREGNSPLHF

d_call: TRBD2
v_call: TRBV5-1
clone_size: few
j_call: TRBJ2-1
cdr3_nt: TGCGCCAGCAGCCTATCCTCGGGTAGCGGGAGGATATCGTACAATGAGCAGTTCTTC
cdr3_aa: CASSLSSGSGRISYNEQFF

d_call: -
v_call: TRBV4-3
clone_size: -
j_call: TRBJ1-5
cdr3_nt: TGCGCCAGCAGCCAAGGGGCGACAGCCGAAAATCAGCCCCAGCATTTT
cdr3_aa: CASSQGATAENQPQHF

d_call: -
v_call: TRBV20-1
clone_size: -
j_call: TRBJ2-7
cdr3_nt: TGCAGTGCTAGACGGGGGACAACCTACGAGCAGTACTTC
cdr3_aa: CSARRGTTYEQYF

d_call: TRBD2
v_call: TRBV7-2
clone_size: -
j_call: TRBJ2-7
cdr3_nt: TGTGCCAGCACCCGAGGGACTAGCTTCTCCGAGCAGTACTTC
cdr3_aa: CASTRGTSFSEQYF

d_call: TRBD2
v_call: TRBV5-1
clone_size: once
j_call: TRBJ2-7
cdr3_nt: TGCGCCAGCAGCACATCCCGGGGGGGGCACGAGCAGTACTTC
cdr3_aa: CASSTSRGGHEQYF

d_call: -
v_call: TRBV20-1
clone_size: -
j_call: TRBJ2-1
cdr3_nt: TGCAGCGGGAATTCGAGGGGTGGCTTAGAGCAGTTCTTC
cdr3_aa: CSGNSRGGLEQFF

d_call: -
v_call: TRBV5-1
clone_size: few
j_call: TRBJ2-7
cdr3_nt: TGCGCCAGCAGCTCGGTGGTCGGGTTCGGCGAGCAGTACTTC
cdr3_aa: CASSSVVGFGEQYF

d_call: TRBD2
v_call: TRBV5-1
clone_size: many
j_call: TRBJ2-1
cdr3_nt: TGCGCCAGCAGCTTGGTAGCGGGGCCTTACAATGAGCAGTTCTTC
cdr3_aa: CASSLVAGPYNEQFF

d_call: -
v_call: TRBV20-1
clone_size: few
j_call: TRBJ2-7
cdr3_nt: TGCAGTGCCCTCCACCGGTACGAGCAGTACTTC
cdr3_aa: CSALHRYEQYF

d_call: -
v_call: TRBV4-3
clone_size: -
j_call: TRBJ1-6
cdr3_nt: TGCGCCAGCAGCCCAGGTCCCCCACAGGGAGCGGACTCACCCCTCCACTTT
cdr3_aa: CASSPGPPQGADSPLHF

d_call: TRBD1
v_call: TRBV27
clone_size: many
j_call: TRBJ1-4
cdr3_nt: TGTGCCAGCAGGGTGGGGCAGACAGGGAATGAAAAACTGTTTTTT
cdr3_aa: CASRVGQTGNEKLFF

d_call: TRBD2
v_call: TRBV20-1
clone_size: few
j_call: TRBJ2-3
cdr3_nt: TGCAGTGCTAGGACTAGCGGGGGAGATACGCAGTATTTT
cdr3_aa: CSARTSGGDTQYF

d_call: -
v_call: TRBV4-1
clone_size: -
j_call: TRBJ2-7
cdr3_nt: TGCGCCAGCAGCCAATCTCCCGGTTACTCCTACGAGCAGTACTTC
cdr3_aa: CASSQSPGYSYEQYF

d_call: -
v_call: TRBV12-3/TRBV12-4
clone_size: few
j_call: TRBJ2-5
cdr3_nt: TGTGCCAGCAGTTTTAGTTCCGGGGGTCTTCAAGAGACCCAGTACTTC
cdr3_aa: CASSFSSGGLQETQYF

d_call: -
v_call: TRBV11-1
clone_size: -
j_call: TRBJ2-6
cdr3_nt: TGTGCCAGCAGCTCCCCCCAACCAGGGCCCTCTGGGGCCAACGTCCTGACTTTC
cdr3_aa: CASSSPQPGPSGANVLTF

d_call: -
v_call: TRBV7-9
clone_size: -
j_call: TRBJ1-6
cdr3_nt: TGTGCCAGCAGCTTAGGTAGTGGAACAGCCACGGGCTCACCCCTCCACTTT
cdr3_aa: CASSLGSGTATGSPLHF

d_call: -
v_call: TRBV7-9
clone_size: few
j_call: TRBJ2-4
cdr3_nt: TGTGCCAGCAGCTTTGGACACCAAAACATTCAGTACTTC
cdr3_aa: CASSFGHQNIQYF

d_call: -
v_call: TRBV20-1
clone_size: many
j_call: TRBJ1-1
cdr3_nt: TGCAGTGCCAAGATAACATACACTGAAGCTTTCTTT
cdr3_aa: CSAKITYTEAFF

d_call: -
v_call: TRBV6-1
clone_size: -
j_call: TRBJ2-2
cdr3_nt: TGTGCCAGCAGTAAAATCACCACCGGGGAGCTGTTTTTT
cdr3_aa: CASSKITTGELFF

d_call: -
v_call: TRBV5-1
clone_size: once
j_call: TRBJ2-3
cdr3_nt: TGCGCCAGCAGCTCGCGGGACACTTCGCGGACAGATACGCAGTATTTT
cdr3_aa: CASSSRDTSRTDTQYF

d_call: -
v_call: TRBV29-1
clone_size: many
j_call: TRBJ2-5
cdr3_nt: TGCAGCGTTGAATCGAGCCCGGGGACCCAGTACTTC
cdr3_aa: CSVESSPGTQYF

d_call: TRBD2
v_call: TRBV3-1
clone_size: -
j_call: TRBJ2-1
cdr3_nt: TGTGCCACCTCCAAGCGCGGGAGGTCCTACAATGAGCAGTTCTTC
cdr3_aa: CATSKRGRSYNEQFF

d_call: TRBD2
v_call: TRBV18
clone_size: -
j_call: TRBJ2-5
cdr3_nt: TGTGCCAGCTCACCCGGGACTAGCGGTCGGGAGACCCAGTACTTC
cdr3_aa: CASSPGTSGRETQYF

d_call: TRBD2
v_call: TRBV27
clone_size: few
j_call: TRBJ2-7
cdr3_nt: TGTGCCAGCAGGTCGACTAGCGGGAGGGCGAGGGAGCAGTACTTC
cdr3_aa: CASRSTSGRAREQYF

d_call: -
v_call: TRBV15
clone_size: -
j_call: TRBJ2-4
cdr3_nt: TGTGCCACCAGTAGTTCCGGACAAGTAGCCAAAAACATTCAGTACTTC
cdr3_aa: CATSSSGQVAKNIQYF

d_call: TRBD2
v_call: TRBV5-5
clone_size: -
j_call: TRBJ2-3
cdr3_nt: TGTGCCAGCAGCGGGTTTAGCGGGAGCACAGATACGCAGTATTTT
cdr3_aa: CASSGFSGSTDTQYF

d_call: TRBD2
v_call: TRBV30
clone_size: few
j_call: TRBJ2-1
cdr3_nt: TGTGCCTGGAGTGTAGGAGCGGGAGAGCAGTTCTTC
cdr3_aa: CAWSVGAGEQFF

d_call: -
v_call: TRBV7-2
clone_size: few
j_call: TRBJ2-6
cdr3_nt: TGTGCCAGCAGCTTCCTACTAAACACTGGGGCCAACGTCCTGACTTTC
cdr3_aa: CASSFLLNTGANVLTF

d_call: -
v_call: TRBV6-5
clone_size: few
j_call: TRBJ2-7
cdr3_nt: TGTGCCAGCAGTTACATCGGGGGAGCCTACGAGCAGTACTTC
cdr3_aa: CASSYIGGAYEQYF

d_call: TRBD2
v_call: TRBV5-1
clone_size: few
j_call: TRBJ2-1
cdr3_nt: TGCGCCAGCAGCCTCCAACTAGCGAGTGAGCAGTTCTTC
cdr3_aa: CASSLQLASEQFF

d_call: -
v_call: TRBV5-6
clone_size: -
j_call: TRBJ2-7
cdr3_nt: TGTGCCAGCAGCCCGAATCGTGGGCAAAAGCAGTACTTC
cdr3_aa: CASSPNRGQKQYF

d_call: TRBD2
v_call: TRBV7-7
clone_size: few
j_call: TRBJ2-3
cdr3_nt: TGTGCCAGCAGCCAAGCCCCCACTAGCGCAGATACGCAGTATTTT
cdr3_aa: CASSQAPTSADTQYF

d_call: -
v_call: TRBV4-3
clone_size: few
j_call: TRBJ1-1
cdr3_nt: TGCGCCAGCAGCCAATTAGCCGCTAACACTGAAGCTTTCTTT
cdr3_aa: CASSQLAANTEAFF

d_call: TRBD2
v_call: TRBV11-3
clone_size: -
j_call: TRBJ2-7
cdr3_nt: TGTGCCAGCAGCCCGGGAGGGGCATCCTACGAGCAGTACTTC
cdr3_aa: CASSPGGASYEQYF

d_call: -
v_call: TRBV10-3
clone_size: -
j_call: TRBJ1-2
cdr3_nt: TGTGCCATCAGTGAGCCGACCTATGGCTACACCTTC
cdr3_aa: CAISEPTYGYTF

d_call: -
v_call: TRBV7-2
clone_size: -
j_call: TRBJ2-3
cdr3_nt: TGTGCCAGCAGCTACCGTCCCTTTTCCTCTAGCACAGATACGCAGTATTTT
cdr3_aa: CASSYRPFSSSTDTQYF

d_call: TRBD2
v_call: TRBV20-1
clone_size: few
j_call: TRBJ2-7
cdr3_nt: TGCAGTGCTAGAGATTTAGGGCTAGCGGGTAGCTCCTACGAGCAGTACTTC
cdr3_aa: CSARDLGLAGSSYEQYF

d_call: -
v_call: TRBV18
clone_size: many
j_call: TRBJ2-5
cdr3_nt: TGTGCCAGCTCGTATGGTCCCCAAGAGACCCAGTACTTC
cdr3_aa: CASSYGPQETQYF

d_call: -
v_call: TRBV7-2
clone_size: few
j_call: TRBJ2-5
cdr3_nt: TGTGCCAGCAGCTTAGGGGTCGGGAGAGAGACCCAGTACTTC
cdr3_aa: CASSLGVGRETQYF

d_call: TRBD2
v_call: TRBV7-2
clone_size: -
j_call: TRBJ2-5
cdr3_nt: TGTGCCAGCAGCTGGGGACTAGCGGAAGAGACCCAGTACTTC
cdr3_aa: CASSWGLAEETQYF

d_call: TRBD2
v_call: TRBV28
clone_size: few
j_call: TRBJ2-2
cdr3_nt: TGTGCCAGCAGTTTGCCCAGCGGGAGTGGGGAGCTGTTTTTT
cdr3_aa: CASSLPSGSGELFF

d_call: -
v_call: TRBV7-9
clone_size: few
j_call: TRBJ1-2
cdr3_nt: TGTGCCAGCAGTCTCCCCTCTAACTATGGCTACACCTTC
cdr3_aa: CASSLPSNYGYTF

d_call: -
v_call: TRBV6-2/TRBV6-3
clone_size: few
j_call: TRBJ2-1
cdr3_nt: TGTGCCAGCAGTCGTCCCGTAGAAAGTAGGTACAATGAGCAGTTCTTC
cdr3_aa: CASSRPVESRYNEQFF